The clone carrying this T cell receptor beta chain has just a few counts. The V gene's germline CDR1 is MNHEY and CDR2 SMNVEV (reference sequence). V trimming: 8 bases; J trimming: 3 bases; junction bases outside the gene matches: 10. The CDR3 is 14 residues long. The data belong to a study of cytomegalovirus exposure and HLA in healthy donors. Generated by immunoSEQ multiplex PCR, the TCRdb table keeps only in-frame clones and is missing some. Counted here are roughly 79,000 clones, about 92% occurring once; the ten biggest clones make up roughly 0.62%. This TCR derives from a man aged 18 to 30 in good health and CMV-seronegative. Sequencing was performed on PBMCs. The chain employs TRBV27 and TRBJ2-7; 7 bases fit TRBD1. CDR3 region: CASRTRDSNYEQYF. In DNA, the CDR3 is TGTGCCAGCCGTACTCGGGACAGCAACTACGAGCAGTACTTC.